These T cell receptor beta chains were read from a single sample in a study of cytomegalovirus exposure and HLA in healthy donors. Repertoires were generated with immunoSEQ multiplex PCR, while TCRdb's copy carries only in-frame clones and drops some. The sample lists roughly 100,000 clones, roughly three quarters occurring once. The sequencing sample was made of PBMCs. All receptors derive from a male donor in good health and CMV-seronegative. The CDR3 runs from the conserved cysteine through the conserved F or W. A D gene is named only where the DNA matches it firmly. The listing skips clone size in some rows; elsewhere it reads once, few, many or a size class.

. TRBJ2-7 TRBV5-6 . CASSLGSGEQYF TGTGCCAGCAGCCTGGGGTCAGGAGAGCAGTACTTC
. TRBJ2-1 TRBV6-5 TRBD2 CASSPTSGSSHEQFF TGTGCCAGCAGCCCGACTAGCGGGAGTAGTCATGAGCAGTTCTTC
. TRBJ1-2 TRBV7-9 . CASSLEGRAAGYTF TGTGCCAGCAGCTTAGAGGGCAGGGCTGCAGGCTACACCTTC
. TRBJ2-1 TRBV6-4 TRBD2 CASSEGSSGRGEEQFF TGTGCCAGCAGTGAGGGGTCTAGCGGGAGGGGGGAGGAGCAGTTCTTC
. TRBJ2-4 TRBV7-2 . CAGSLDARDWDKNIQYF TGTGCCGGCAGCTTAGACGCCCGGGATTGGGACAAAAACATTCAGTACTTC
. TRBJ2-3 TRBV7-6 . CASSLWGREGGTDTQYF TGTGCCAGCAGCTTATGGGGGCGAGAGGGAGGCACAGATACGCAGTATTTT
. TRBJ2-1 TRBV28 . CASIPTTRRGNEQFF TGTGCCAGTATCCCTACAACCCGGAGGGGTAATGAGCAGTTCTTC
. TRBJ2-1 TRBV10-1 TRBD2 CASSDSSGSAEEQFF TGCGCCAGCAGTGATTCTAGCGGCTCCGCTGAAGAGCAGTTCTTC
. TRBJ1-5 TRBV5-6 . CASSLGREEQPQHF TGTGCCAGCAGCTTGGGCAGGGAGGAACAGCCCCAGCATTTT
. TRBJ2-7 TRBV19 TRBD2 CASSITSGHSYEQYF TGTGCCAGTAGTATTACTAGCGGGCATTCCTACGAGCAGTACTTC
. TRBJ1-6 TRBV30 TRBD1 CAWGPGTVNSPLHF TGTGCCTGGGGGCCCGGGACAGTCAATTCACCCCTCCACTTT
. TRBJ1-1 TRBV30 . CAWDLSGGVGEAFF TGTGCCTGGGACCTTTCGGGTGGAGTAGGTGAAGCTTTCTTT
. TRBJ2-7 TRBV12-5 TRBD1 CASGLGTGGPQYF TGTGCTAGTGGTTTGGGGACAGGGGGTCCCCAGTACTTC
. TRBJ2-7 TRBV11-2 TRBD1 CASSLRTGHSYEQYF TGTGCCAGCAGCTTGCGGACAGGGCACTCCTACGAGCAGTACTTC
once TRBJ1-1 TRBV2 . CAQIVGGRTEAFF TGTGCCCAGATAGTCGGGGGGAGGACTGAAGCTTTCTTT
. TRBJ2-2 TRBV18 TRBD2 CASSSLAGAIGELFF TGTGCCAGCTCATCACTAGCGGGAGCGATCGGGGAGCTGTTTTTT
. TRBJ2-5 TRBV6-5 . CASSYVQGGRQQYF TGTGCCAGCAGTTACGTACAGGGAGGGCGGCAGCAGTACTTC
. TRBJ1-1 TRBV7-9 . CASSLAWTANTEAFF TGTGCCAGCAGCTTAGCCTGGACAGCGAACACTGAAGCTTTCTTT
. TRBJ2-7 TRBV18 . CASSLPGTLYEQYF TGTGCCAGCTCACTACCCGGGACTTTATACGAGCAGTACTTC
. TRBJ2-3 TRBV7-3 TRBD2 CASSPGLAGGRFNSTDTQYF TGTGCCAGCAGCCCGGGACTAGCGGGAGGGAGATTTAACAGCACAGATACGCAGTATTTT
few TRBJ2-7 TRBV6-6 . CASSADWPSYEQYF TGTGCCAGCAGTGCGGACTGGCCCTCCTACGAGCAGTACTTC
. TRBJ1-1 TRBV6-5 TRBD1 CASRRTGKDTEAFF TGTGCCAGCAGGCGGACAGGGAAGGACACTGAAGCTTTCTTT
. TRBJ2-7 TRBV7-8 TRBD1 CASSWTGDQYEQYF TGTGCCAGCAGCTGGACAGGGGACCAATACGAGCAGTACTTC
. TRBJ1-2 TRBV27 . CASSPRLAGVGGYTF TGTGCCAGCAGTCCACGCCTGGCAGGGGTTGGTGGCTACACCTTC
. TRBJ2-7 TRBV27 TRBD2 CASSGGGPSEQYF TGTGCCAGCAGTGGGGGAGGGCCTAGCGAGCAGTACTTC
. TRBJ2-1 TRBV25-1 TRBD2 CASRSGGTSGIGYEQFF TGTGCCAGCAGATCTGGGGGGACTAGCGGGATTGGATATGAGCAGTTCTTC
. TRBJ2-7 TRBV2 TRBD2 CASSEASGKVNEQYF TGTGCCAGCAGTGAGGCTAGCGGGAAAGTTAACGAGCAGTACTTC
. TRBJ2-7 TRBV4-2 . CASSQDPQELSYEQYF TGTGCCAGCAGCCAAGATCCCCAGGAACTCTCCTACGAGCAGTACTTC
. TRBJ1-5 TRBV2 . CASGMDSINQPQHF TGTGCCAGCGGGATGGACAGTATCAATCAGCCCCAGCATTTT
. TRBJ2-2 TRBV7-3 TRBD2 CASSSWTSGPGELFF TGTGCCAGCAGCTCCTGGACTAGCGGACCCGGGGAGCTGTTTTTT
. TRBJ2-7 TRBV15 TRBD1 CATSRDDRDRGYEQYF TGTGCCACCAGCAGAGATGACCGGGACAGGGGCTACGAGCAGTACTTC
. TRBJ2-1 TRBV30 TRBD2 CAWSSASGRYNEQFF TGTGCCTGGAGTTCAGCTAGCGGGAGATACAATGAGCAGTTCTTC
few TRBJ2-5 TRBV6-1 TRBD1 CASSKGTDGETQYF TGTGCCAGCAGTAAGGGGACAGATGGGGAGACCCAGTACTTC
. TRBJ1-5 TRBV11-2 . CASSLSGPFGQPQHF TGTGCCAGCAGCTTGAGCGGACCTTTTGGCCAGCCCCAGCATTTT
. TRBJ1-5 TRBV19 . CASSIVQGPQPQHF TGTGCCAGTAGTATAGTCCAGGGGCCCCAGCCCCAGCATTTT
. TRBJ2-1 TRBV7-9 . CASSPPRYEQFF TGTGCCAGCAGCCCGCCGAGGTACGAGCAGTTCTTC
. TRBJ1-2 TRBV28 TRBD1 CASSFLQRGQLYGGYTF TGTGCCAGCAGTTTCCTACAGAGGGGACAGCTGTACGGTGGCTACACCTTC
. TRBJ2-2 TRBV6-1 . CASSDGQLDTGELFF TGTGCCAGCAGTGACGGACAGCTGGACACCGGGGAGCTGTTTTTT
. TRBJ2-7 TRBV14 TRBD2 CASSRGTSSVWSYEQYF TGTGCCAGCAGCCGCGGGACTAGCTCAGTGTGGAGCTACGAGCAGTACTTC
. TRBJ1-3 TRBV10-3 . CATQNSGNTIYF TGTGCCACCCAAAACTCTGGAAACACCATATATTTT